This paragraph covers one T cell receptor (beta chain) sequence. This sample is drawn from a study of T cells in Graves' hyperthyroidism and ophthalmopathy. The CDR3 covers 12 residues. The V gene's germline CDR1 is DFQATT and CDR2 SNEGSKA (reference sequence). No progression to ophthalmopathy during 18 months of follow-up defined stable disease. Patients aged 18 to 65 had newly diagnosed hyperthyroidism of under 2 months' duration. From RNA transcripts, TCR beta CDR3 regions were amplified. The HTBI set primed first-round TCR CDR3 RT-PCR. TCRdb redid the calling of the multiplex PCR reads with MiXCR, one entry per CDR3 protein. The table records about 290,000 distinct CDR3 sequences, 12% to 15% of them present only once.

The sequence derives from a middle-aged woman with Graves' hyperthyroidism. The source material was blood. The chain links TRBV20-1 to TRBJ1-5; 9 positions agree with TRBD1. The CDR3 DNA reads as TGCAGCCGGGACAGGGGCAATCAGCCCCAGCATTTT. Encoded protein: CSRDRGNQPQHF.